This T cell receptor (beta chain) was recorded in a study of blood T cells in healthy people across ages. This clonotype was counted at least ten times. Antigen: not known. The donors, healthy Caucasians from Russia, were aged roughly 6 to 95. Study findings and constraints: A roughly linear fall in TCR beta diversity per million T cells was seen with increasing age. Versus aged donors, long-lived donors had higher diversity and more naive CD4+ cells.

The authors ran a second PCR of 7 to 11 cycles using a sample-barcoded 5' primer and a J-beta primer mix. TCRdb redid the calling of the 5' RACE reads with MiXCR, one entry per CDR3 protein. The sample lists about 630,000 distinct CDR3 sequences; around 21% were seen once. Trimming at V came to 3 bases and at J to 8 bases, leaving 3 bases not matched to a gene. Germline CDR1 reads DFQATT; CDR2 reads SNEGSKA (reference sequence). The CDR3 is 13 residues long. V gene TRBV20-1 combines with J gene TRBJ1-4; 10 nucleotides line up with TRBD1. Sequencing used blood. The sequence came from a man between 65 and 79 years old in good health. Here the CDR3 reads CSASGTGEEKLFF. CDR3 coding DNA: TGCAGTGCTAGTGGGACAGGGGAGGAAAAACTGTTTTTT.